This TCR beta chain derives from a study of OX40 agonist ivuxolimab in advanced cancers. Study at large: It was permissible to have had prior anti-PD-1, anti-PD-L1 or anti-CTLA-4 therapy, and more than 30% had some.

Germline V lookup: CDR1 SGHKS, CDR2 YYEKEE (reference sequence). The length of the CDR3 is 14 residues. The V end lost 7 bases, the J end lost 4 bases, and 17 bases lay between the germline ends. In its sample, this clone was seen many times. Only in-frame clones appear in the TCRdb table, and some are missing; sequencing was by immunoSEQ multiplex PCR. The profile shows about 59,000 clones, 75% to 90% of them singletons. This chain joins TRBV5-5 and TRBJ1-1; weak D call: TRBD1 (5 bases). This receptor was identified in an adult with an advanced solid tumor such as melanoma, head and neck, liver or kidney cancer. The sample was CD4+ or CD8+ T cells sorted from blood, taken in a trial of the OX40 agonist ivuxolimab. The CDR3 DNA reads TGTGCCAGCCGGACCGTGGGACGCAGCACTGAAGCTTTCTTT. As protein: CASRTVGRSTEAFF.